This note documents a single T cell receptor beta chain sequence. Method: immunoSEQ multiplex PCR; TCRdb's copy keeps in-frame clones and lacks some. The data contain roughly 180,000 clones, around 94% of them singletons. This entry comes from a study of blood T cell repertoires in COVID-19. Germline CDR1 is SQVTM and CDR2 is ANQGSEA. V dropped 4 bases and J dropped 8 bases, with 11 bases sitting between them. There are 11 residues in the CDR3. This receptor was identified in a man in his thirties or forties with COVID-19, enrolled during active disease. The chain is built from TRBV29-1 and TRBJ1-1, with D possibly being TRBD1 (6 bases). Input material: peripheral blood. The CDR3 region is CSVVDSPEAFF. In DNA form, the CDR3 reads TGCAGCGTTGTGGACAGCCCCGAAGCTTTCTTT. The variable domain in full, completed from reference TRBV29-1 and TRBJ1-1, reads SAVISQKPSRDICQRGTSLTIQCQVDSQVTMMFWYRQQPGQSLTLIATANQGSEATYESGFVIDKFPISRPNLTFSTLTVSNMSPEDSSIYLCSVVDSPEAFFGQGTRLTVV.